Listed here are 12 T cell receptor beta chains from one sample, sequenced in a study of blood T cell repertoires in COVID-19. The table came from immunoSEQ multiplex PCR; TCRdb's copy has only in-frame clones and leaves some out. The sample has 99,000 or so clones, around 76% seen once. The sequenced material came from peripheral blood. The receptors originated from a woman in her seventies with acute or convalescent COVID-19.

V and J are TRBV29-1 and TRBJ1-1; D is unresolved. V was pared by 1 base and J by 3 bases, with 9 bases between. The CDR3 is made up of 13 amino acids. Germline values: CDR1 SQVTM, CDR2 ANQGSEA. The CDR3, as DNA: TGCAGCGTTGAAGTTTCGAGGGACACTGAAGCTTTCTTT. This encodes CSVEVSRDTEAFF.

V gene TRBV15 combines with J gene TRBJ1-1; D gene unclear. Trimming pared 4 bases from V and 7 bases from J, leaving 16 bases between. The CDR3 consists of 14 residues. Germline CDR1 and CDR2: LNHNV and YYDKDF (reference sequence). As DNA, the CDR3 is TGTGCCACCAGCAAGAATTCAAAAGGAGGTGAAGCTTTCTTT. Translation gives CATSKNSKGGEAFF.

The V and J genes are TRBV5-1 and TRBJ1-2; TRBD1 agrees at 8 bases. CDR1 SGHRS and CDR2 YFSETQ come from the germline V gene. The CDR3 extends over 16 amino acids. The junction had 4 bases not matched to a gene; V was cut back by 0 bases and J by 0 bases. CDR3 bases: TGCGCCAGCAGCTTGGGGCAACAGGGGGCTAACTATGGCTACACCTTC. Its translation: CASSLGQQGANYGYTF.

This clone was seen more than once but under ten times. The chain uses TRBV6-1 and TRBJ1-6, with D tentatively TRBD1 (5 bases). CDR3 length equals 15 residues. The V gene lost 2 bases and the J gene lost 8 bases, with 13 bases spanning the gap. Germline CDR1 MNHNS, CDR2 SASEGT. Written as DNA, the CDR3 is TGTGCCAGCAGTGAACCCGGGACTGGATATTCACCCCTCCACTTT. Its protein product is CASSEPGTGYSPLHF.

The J gene is TRBJ1-5, the V gene TRBV6-1; 8 positions match TRBD1. The germline V gene encodes CDR1 MNHNS and CDR2 SASEGT. The V gene end was trimmed by 3 bases and the J gene end by 5 bases; junction bases not matched to a gene: 6. This CDR3 has 15 amino acids. The CDR3 reads CASSDRTGPHQPQHF. The DNA for the CDR3 is TGTGCCAGCAGTGACCGGACAGGGCCACATCAGCCCCAGCATTTT.

The chain uses TRBV7-9 and TRBJ2-7; D unclear. Germline V gives CDR1 SEHNR, CDR2 FQNEAQ (reference sequence). Deletions cut 0 bases from V and 3 bases from J, with 6 bases between. The CDR3 sequence is 13 residues long. CDR3 coding DNA: TGTGCCAGCAGCTTAGCAGAGAACTACGAGCAGTACTTC. It codes for CASSLAENYEQYF. Based on the CDR3 plus reference TRBV7-9 and TRBJ2-7, the full variable domain is DTGVSQNPRHKITKRGQNVTFRCDPISEHNRLYWYRQTLGQGPEFLTYFQNEAQLEKSRLLSDRFSAERPKGSFSTLEIQRTEQGDSAMYLCASSLAENYEQYFGPGTRLTVT.

The chain employs TRBV5-1 and TRBJ2-3, with TRBD2 as a possible D gene (6 bases). Germline V CDR1 and CDR2: SGHRS, YFSETQ. Trimming shortened V by 5 bases and J by 3 bases, and 10 bases separated the two germline ends. CDR3 length equals 13 residues. Written as DNA, the CDR3 is TGCGCCAGCAGACCCGGGACTACAGATACGCAGTATTTT. Encoded protein: CASRPGTTDTQYF.

The chain couples TRBV11-1 to TRBJ2-5; a possible D gene is TRBD1 (5 bases). The CDR3 length is 16 residues. Trimming cost V 3 bases and J 1 base, with 15 bases left between them. Germline V lookup: CDR1 SGHAT, CDR2 FQDESV (reference sequence). The CDR3 loop is CASSFGARQTQETQYF. The DNA for the CDR3 is TGTGCCAGCAGCTTTGGGGCTCGACAAACCCAAGAGACCCAGTACTTC.

V usage is TRBV18 and J usage is TRBJ2-7; 8 bases are a match to TRBD2. Germline V gene lookup returns CDR1 KGHSH and CDR2 LQKENI. J gave up 3 bases and V 1 base, and 5 bases lay outside the gene matches. The CDR3 runs 15 residues. CDR3 residues: CASSPQKGTSYEQYF. CDR3 DNA sequence: TGTGCCAGCTCACCACAGAAAGGGACTAGCTACGAGCAGTACTTC.

V is TRBV28 and J is TRBJ1-6, with 10 bases aligning to TRBD1. CDR3 length: 14 residues. V was pared by 6 bases and J by 5 bases, with 1 base of the junction left unmatched. The germline V gene encodes CDR1 MDHEN and CDR2 SYDVKM. This CDR3 reads CASRGTGDNSPLHF. The DNA of the CDR3 is TGTGCCAGCAGGGGGACAGGGGATAATTCACCCCTCCACTTT.

The V and J genes are TRBV5-4 and TRBJ2-5; D is uncertain. Between the trimmed V and J ends, which lost 3 bases and 7 bases, there was a span of 13 bases. The CDR3 loop spans 13 amino acids. CDR1 is SGHNT and CDR2 is YYREEE in the germline V gene (reference sequence). CDR3: CASSSVALGTQYF. In nucleotides, the CDR3 is TGTGCCAGCAGCTCCGTGGCTCTTGGGACCCAGTACTTC.

This clone was seen only a few times. The rearrangement links TRBV18 to TRBJ1-5; D uncertain. This CDR3 has 15 residues. The V end lost 6 bases, the J end lost 1 base, and 13 bases lay between the germline ends. Per germline, CDR1 KGHSH and CDR2 LQKENI. The CDR3 DNA is TGTGCCAGCTCTCCGTCGGGTCAAAGCAATCAGCCCCAGCATTTT. Its protein is CASSPSGQSNQPQHF.